These T cell receptor beta chains were read from a single sample in a study of T cells after posttransplantation cyclophosphamide. The table came from immunoSEQ multiplex PCR; TCRdb's copy has only in-frame clones and leaves some out. The data show about 9,600 clones, 85% to 90% seen once. The sequencing used PBMCs, collected after an allogeneic stem cell transplant with a calcineurin inhibitor and methotrexate. The receptors come from a male patient between 25 and 40 years old who received an allogeneic stem cell transplant from an unrelated donor, was CMV-positive, and had no GVHD. The T cells may come from the graft donor. The CDR3 runs from the conserved cysteine through the conserved F or W. Fields, in order: D gene, V gene, CDR3 length, J gene, clone size, CDR3 DNA, CDR3 protein. D genes are given only for firm matches. The size entry is marked missing in some rows and otherwise reads once, few, many or a size class.

D: TRBD1
V: TRBV5-8
length: 15
J: TRBJ1-4
size: few
DNA: TGTGCCAGCAACTACGGACAGGGAGGGAGGGAAAAACTGTTTTTT
CDR3: CASNYGQGGREKLFF

D: NA
V: TRBV7-3
length: 13
J: TRBJ2-3
size: NA
DNA: TGTGCCAGCAGCCCCGGGGAGGCAGATACGCAGTATTTT
CDR3: CASSPGEADTQYF

D: NA
V: TRBV6-6
length: 16
J: TRBJ1-5
size: once
DNA: TGTGCCAGCAGTCCGGGTGTTTTGACCACCAATCAGCCCCAGCATTTT
CDR3: CASSPGVLTTNQPQHF

D: NA
V: TRBV28
length: 11
J: TRBJ2-5
size: NA
DNA: TGTGCCAGCAGGGGGCAAGGGACCCAGTACTTC
CDR3: CASRGQGTQYF

D: NA
V: TRBV11-2
length: 14
J: TRBJ2-3
size: NA
DNA: TGTGCCAGCAGCTTAGATGTACTCACAGATACGCAGTATTTT
CDR3: CASSLDVLTDTQYF

D: NA
V: TRBV5-1
length: 16
J: TRBJ2-3
size: NA
DNA: TGCGCCAGCAGCTCCGCGGGGACTGCGACGAGGGGTACGCAGTATTTT
CDR3: CASSSAGTATRGTQYF

D: TRBD1
V: TRBV5-1
length: 14
J: TRBJ1-4
size: NA
DNA: TGCGCCAGCAGCTTCGGGACAGGGGATGAAAAACTGTTTTTT
CDR3: CASSFGTGDEKLFF

D: NA
V: TRBV9
length: 13
J: TRBJ2-7
size: NA
DNA: TGTGCCAGCAGCGTCGGTCCTACCCCCGAGCAGTACTTC
CDR3: CASSVGPTPEQYF

D: NA
V: TRBV9
length: 16
J: TRBJ1-4
size: NA
DNA: TGTGCCAGCAGCGTAGGGGGCGGGGGTACGGGTGAAAAACTGTTTTTT
CDR3: CASSVGGGGTGEKLFF

D: TRBD1
V: TRBV6-5
length: 13
J: TRBJ1-2
size: NA
DNA: TGTGCCAGCAGTTACTCCAAGGACAGGGGAGAGACCTTC
CDR3: CASSYSKDRGETF

D: NA
V: TRBV7-3
length: 14
J: TRBJ2-1
size: NA
DNA: TGTGCCAGCGGCCCAGGGGACTCCTACAATGAGCAGTTCTTC
CDR3: CASGPGDSYNEQFF

D: NA
V: TRBV1
length: 22
J: TRBJ2-1
size: few
DNA: TGCACCAGCAGCCAAGGGTCGTTCGCGACTAGCGGGAGAAAAGTAGGTTCCTACGAGCAGTTCTTC
CDR3: CTSSQGSFATSGRKVGSYEQFF

D: TRBD1
V: TRBV4-1
length: 15
J: TRBJ2-7
size: NA
DNA: TGCGCCAGCAGCCAAGGCGGGACAGGGCTTTACGAGCAGTACTTC
CDR3: CASSQGGTGLYEQYF

D: NA
V: TRBV14
length: 14
J: TRBJ2-1
size: NA
DNA: TGTGCCAGCAGCTGGGACTCCGGCAATTCCGAGCAGTTCTTC
CDR3: CASSWDSGNSEQFF

D: TRBD2
V: TRBV5-1
length: 17
J: TRBJ2-7
size: NA
DNA: TGCGCCAGCAGCTTGCAAGGAGGAGCGGGAGTCACCTACGAGCAGTACTTC
CDR3: CASSLQGGAGVTYEQYF

D: TRBD1
V: TRBV2
length: 16
J: TRBJ1-2
size: NA
DNA: TGTGCCAGCAGTGAACCCTGGACAGGGTTGGGCTATGGCTACACCTTC
CDR3: CASSEPWTGLGYGYTF

D: TRBD2
V: TRBV19
length: 15
J: TRBJ2-1
size: NA
DNA: TGTGCCAGTAGTAATTGGACTAGCGGGAGCGATGAGCAGTTCTTC
CDR3: CASSNWTSGSDEQFF

D: TRBD1
V: TRBV6-5
length: 16
J: TRBJ2-7
size: NA
DNA: TGTGCCAGCAGTTACTCTCCCATAGGACAGGGCTACGAGCAGTACTTC
CDR3: CASSYSPIGQGYEQYF

D: NA
V: TRBV4-3
length: 15
J: TRBJ2-5
size: NA
DNA: TGCGCCAGCAGCCACCAACTAGGTTCACAAGAGACCCAGTACTTC
CDR3: CASSHQLGSQETQYF

D: NA
V: TRBV6-1
length: 13
J: TRBJ1-2
size: NA
DNA: TGTGCCAGCAGTGAAATAAGGGGCTATGGCTACACCTTC
CDR3: CASSEIRGYGYTF

D: TRBD2
V: TRBV30
length: 17
J: TRBJ2-3
size: NA
DNA: TGTGCCTGGAGTGCTTTCGGGACTAGCGGGGGACCAGATACGCAGTATTTT
CDR3: CAWSAFGTSGGPDTQYF

D: NA
V: TRBV7-9
length: 17
J: TRBJ2-3
size: NA
DNA: TGTGCCAGCAGCTTAAACCCATTTGCGGATTTTGCAGATACGCAGTATTTT
CDR3: CASSLNPFADFADTQYF

D: NA
V: TRBV4-1
length: 16
J: TRBJ1-5
size: NA
DNA: TGCGCCAGCAGCCAAGGCCAGGGGAATGGCAATCAGCCCCAGCATTTT
CDR3: CASSQGQGNGNQPQHF

D: TRBD1
V: TRBV5-1
length: 16
J: TRBJ1-2
size: NA
DNA: TGCGCCAGCAGCTTGGGGACAGGGGTGGAGGGCTATGGCTACACCTTC
CDR3: CASSLGTGVEGYGYTF

D: TRBD1
V: TRBV7-9
length: 16
J: TRBJ2-7
size: once
DNA: TGTGCCAGCAGACCTCCAAGGGGGCTAACGGCGGAAGAGCAGTACTTC
CDR3: CASRPPRGLTAEEQYF

D: NA
V: TRBV5-4
length: 13
J: TRBJ2-3
size: NA
DNA: TGTGCCAGCAGCCAAAGGAGGCTCCGGGAGCAGTATTTT
CDR3: CASSQRRLREQYF

D: TRBD2
V: TRBV15
length: 16
J: TRBJ2-1
size: NA
DNA: TGTGCCACCAGCAGAGATCTAGCGGGAGTCGACAATGAGCAGTTCTTC
CDR3: CATSRDLAGVDNEQFF

D: NA
V: TRBV4-3
length: 15
J: TRBJ1-4
size: few
DNA: TGCGCCAGCAGCCAAGTCGACAGGAGCCATGGGAAACTGTTTTTT
CDR3: CASSQVDRSHGKLFF

D: TRBD1
V: TRBV29-1
length: 12
J: TRBJ2-2
size: NA
DNA: TGCAGCGTTGGGACAGGCGTCGGGGAGCTGTTTTTT
CDR3: CSVGTGVGELFF